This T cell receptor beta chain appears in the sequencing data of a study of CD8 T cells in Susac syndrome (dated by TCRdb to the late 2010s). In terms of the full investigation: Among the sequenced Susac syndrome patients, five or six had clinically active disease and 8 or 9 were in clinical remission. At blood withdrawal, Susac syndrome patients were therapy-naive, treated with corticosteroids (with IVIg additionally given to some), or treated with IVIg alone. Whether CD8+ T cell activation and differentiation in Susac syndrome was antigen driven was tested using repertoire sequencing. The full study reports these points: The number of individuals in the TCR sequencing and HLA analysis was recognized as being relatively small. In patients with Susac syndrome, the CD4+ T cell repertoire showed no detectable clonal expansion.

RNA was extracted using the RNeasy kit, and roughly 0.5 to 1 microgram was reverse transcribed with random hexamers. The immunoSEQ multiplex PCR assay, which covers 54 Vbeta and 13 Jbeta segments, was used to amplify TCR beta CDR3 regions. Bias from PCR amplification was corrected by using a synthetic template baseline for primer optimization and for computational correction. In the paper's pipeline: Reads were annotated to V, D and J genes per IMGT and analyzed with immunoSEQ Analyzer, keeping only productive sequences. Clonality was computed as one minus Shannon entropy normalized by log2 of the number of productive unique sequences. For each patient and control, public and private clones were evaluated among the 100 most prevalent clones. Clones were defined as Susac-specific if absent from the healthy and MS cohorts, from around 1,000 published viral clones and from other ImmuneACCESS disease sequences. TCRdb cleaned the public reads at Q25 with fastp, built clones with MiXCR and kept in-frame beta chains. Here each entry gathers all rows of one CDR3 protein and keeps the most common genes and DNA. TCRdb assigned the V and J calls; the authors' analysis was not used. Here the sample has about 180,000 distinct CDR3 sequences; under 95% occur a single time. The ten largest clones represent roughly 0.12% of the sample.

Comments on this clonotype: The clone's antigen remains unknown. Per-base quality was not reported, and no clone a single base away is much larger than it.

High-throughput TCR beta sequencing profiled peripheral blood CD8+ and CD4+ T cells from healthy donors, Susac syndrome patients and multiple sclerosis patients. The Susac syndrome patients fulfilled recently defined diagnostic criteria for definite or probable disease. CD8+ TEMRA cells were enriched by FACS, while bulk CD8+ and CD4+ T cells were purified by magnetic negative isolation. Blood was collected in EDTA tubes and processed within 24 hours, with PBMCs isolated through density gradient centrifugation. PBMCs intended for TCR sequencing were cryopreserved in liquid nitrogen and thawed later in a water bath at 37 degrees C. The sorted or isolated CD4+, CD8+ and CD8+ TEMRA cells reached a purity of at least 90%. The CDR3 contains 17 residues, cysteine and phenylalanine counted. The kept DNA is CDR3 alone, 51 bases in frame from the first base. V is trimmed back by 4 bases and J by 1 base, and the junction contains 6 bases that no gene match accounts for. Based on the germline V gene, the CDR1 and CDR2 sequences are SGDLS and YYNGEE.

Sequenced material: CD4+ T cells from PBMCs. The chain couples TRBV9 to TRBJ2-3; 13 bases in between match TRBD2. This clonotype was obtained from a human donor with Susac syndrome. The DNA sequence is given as TGTGCCAGCAGCCATACACTAGCGGGGGGGCGCACAGATACGCAGTATTTT. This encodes CASSHTLAGGRTDTQYF.